This T cell receptor (beta chain) originates from a study of early T cells in non-severe SARS-CoV-2 infection. Researchers attached unique molecular identifiers to individual cDNA molecules. TCRdb called the 5' RACE reads again in MiXCR, with one record for every CDR3 protein. There are 30,000 to 45,000 distinct CDR3 sequences in the sample; about 5% occur only once, and less than 35% lies in the top ten. With respect to this clonotype: Its antigen is as yet unknown.

Study-wide points: The matching step, a VDJdb search, favored anti-spike CD8 responses and missed private and CD4 specificities.

Trimming shortened V by 3 bases and J by 1 base, and 9 bases separated the two germline ends. This CDR3 has 13 residues. The germline V gene has CDR1 GTSNPN and CDR2 SVGIG (reference sequence). The sequence came from an adult who was a healthcare worker with PCR-confirmed SARS-CoV-2 infection or an uninfected control (not recorded which). This rearrangement joins TRBV30 to TRBJ2-5; no definite D call. The sample was whole blood. The CDR3 coding sequence is TGTGCCTGGAGACCAGACTTCCAAGAGACCCAGTACTTC. Encoded protein: CAWRPDFQETQYF.